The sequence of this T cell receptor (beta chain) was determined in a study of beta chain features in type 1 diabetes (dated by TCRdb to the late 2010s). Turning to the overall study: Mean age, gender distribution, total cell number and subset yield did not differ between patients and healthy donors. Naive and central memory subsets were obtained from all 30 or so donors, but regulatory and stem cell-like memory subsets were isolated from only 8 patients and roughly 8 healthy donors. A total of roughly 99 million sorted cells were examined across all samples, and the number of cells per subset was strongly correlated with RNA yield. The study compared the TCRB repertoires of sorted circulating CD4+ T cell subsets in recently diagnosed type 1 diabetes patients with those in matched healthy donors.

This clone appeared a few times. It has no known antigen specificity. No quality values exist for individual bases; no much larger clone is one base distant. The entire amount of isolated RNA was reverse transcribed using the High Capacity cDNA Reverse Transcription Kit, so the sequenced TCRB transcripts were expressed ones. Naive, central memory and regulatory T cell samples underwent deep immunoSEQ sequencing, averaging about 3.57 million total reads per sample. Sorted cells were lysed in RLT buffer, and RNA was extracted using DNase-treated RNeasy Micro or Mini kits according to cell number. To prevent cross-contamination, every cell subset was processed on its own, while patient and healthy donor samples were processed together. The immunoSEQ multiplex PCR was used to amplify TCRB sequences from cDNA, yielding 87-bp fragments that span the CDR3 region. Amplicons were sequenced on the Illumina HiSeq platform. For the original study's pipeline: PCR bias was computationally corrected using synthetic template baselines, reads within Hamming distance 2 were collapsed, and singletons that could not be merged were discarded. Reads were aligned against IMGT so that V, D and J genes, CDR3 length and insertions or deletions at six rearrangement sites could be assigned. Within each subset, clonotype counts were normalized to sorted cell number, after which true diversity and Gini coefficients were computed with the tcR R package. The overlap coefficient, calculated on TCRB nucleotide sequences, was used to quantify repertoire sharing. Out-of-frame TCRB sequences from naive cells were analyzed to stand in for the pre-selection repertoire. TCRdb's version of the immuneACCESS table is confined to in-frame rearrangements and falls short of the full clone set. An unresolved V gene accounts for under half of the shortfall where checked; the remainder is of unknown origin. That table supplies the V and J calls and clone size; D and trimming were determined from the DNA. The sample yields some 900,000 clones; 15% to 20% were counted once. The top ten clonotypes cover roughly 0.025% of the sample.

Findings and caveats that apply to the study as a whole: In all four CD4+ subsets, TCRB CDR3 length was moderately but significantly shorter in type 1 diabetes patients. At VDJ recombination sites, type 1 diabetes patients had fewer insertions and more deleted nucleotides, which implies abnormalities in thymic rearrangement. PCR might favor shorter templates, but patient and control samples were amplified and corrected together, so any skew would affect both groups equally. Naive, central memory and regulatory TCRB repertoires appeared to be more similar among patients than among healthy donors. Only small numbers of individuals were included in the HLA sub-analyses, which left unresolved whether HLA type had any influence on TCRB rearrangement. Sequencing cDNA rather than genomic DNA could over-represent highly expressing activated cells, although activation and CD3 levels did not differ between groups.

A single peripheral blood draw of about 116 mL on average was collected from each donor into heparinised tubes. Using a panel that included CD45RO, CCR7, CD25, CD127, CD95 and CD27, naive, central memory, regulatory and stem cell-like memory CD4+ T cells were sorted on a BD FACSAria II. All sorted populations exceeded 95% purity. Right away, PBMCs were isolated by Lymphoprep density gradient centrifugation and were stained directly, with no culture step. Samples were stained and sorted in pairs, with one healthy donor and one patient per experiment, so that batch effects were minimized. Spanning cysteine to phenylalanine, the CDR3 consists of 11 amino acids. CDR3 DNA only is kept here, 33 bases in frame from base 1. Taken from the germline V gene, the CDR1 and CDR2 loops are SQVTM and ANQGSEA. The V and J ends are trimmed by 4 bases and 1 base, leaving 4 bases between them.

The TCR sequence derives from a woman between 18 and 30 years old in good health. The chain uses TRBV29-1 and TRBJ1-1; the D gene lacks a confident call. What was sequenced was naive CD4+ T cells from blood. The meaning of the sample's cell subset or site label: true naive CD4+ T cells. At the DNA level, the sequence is TGCAGCGTTGCTGAGAACACTGAAGCTTTCTTT. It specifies CSVAENTEAFF.